This T cell receptor (beta chain) was identified in a study of PD-1 blockade in classical Hodgkin lymphoma. Findings of the study overall: Diversity similar to that of newly diagnosed patients was seen at baseline in complete responders. Relative to healthy donors, newly diagnosed patients reportedly had lower baseline TCR diversity, which was reported as lower still in relapsed/refractory patients.

The germline CDR1 and CDR2 sequences are SGHRS and YFSETQ. Trimming removed 0 bases from V and 6 bases from J; junction bases left unmatched: 7. The CDR3 extends over 17 amino acids. In the case of this clone: Antigen specificity is unknown.

Produced via immunoSEQ multiplex PCR; TCRdb's table is partial and in-frame only. The sample lists some 10,000 clones, 74% occurring once. Brentuximab vedotin exposure varied, and every patient relapsed after autologous stem cell transplantation. The authors purified CD4+ T cells from thawed PBMCs by magnetic negative selection. J is TRBJ2-1 and V is TRBV5-1; 12 nucleotides align to TRBD2. The material sequenced was CD4+ T cells from blood, taken at baseline. This receptor was taken from a human donor with classical Hodgkin lymphoma. In DNA, the CDR3 is TGCGCCAGCAGCTTGGGGACTAGCGGGATTAAGGCCAATGAGCAGTTCTTC. Translated: CASSLGTSGIKANEQFF.